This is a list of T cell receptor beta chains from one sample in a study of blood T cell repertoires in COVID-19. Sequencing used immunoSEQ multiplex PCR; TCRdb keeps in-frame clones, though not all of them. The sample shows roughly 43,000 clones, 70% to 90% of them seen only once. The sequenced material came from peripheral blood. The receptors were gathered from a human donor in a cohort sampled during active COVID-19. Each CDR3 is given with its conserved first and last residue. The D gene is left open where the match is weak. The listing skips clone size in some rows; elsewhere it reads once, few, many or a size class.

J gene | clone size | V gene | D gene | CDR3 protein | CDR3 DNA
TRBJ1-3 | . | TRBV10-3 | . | CAILDTSGNTIYF | TGTGCCATCCTGGACACCTCTGGAAACACCATATATTTT
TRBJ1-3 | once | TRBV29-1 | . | CSVVAGRPFGNTIYF | TGCAGCGTTGTCGCAGGGCGGCCTTTTGGAAACACCATATATTTT
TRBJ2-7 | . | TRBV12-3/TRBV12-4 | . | CASSFLPGPQYF | TGTGCCAGCAGTTTTCTCCCGGGTCCTCAGTACTTC
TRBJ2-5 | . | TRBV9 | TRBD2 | CASSVEGRGQETQYF | TGTGCCAGCAGCGTAGAGGGGCGGGGGCAAGAGACCCAGTACTTC
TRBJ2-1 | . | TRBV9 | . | CASSRTVTFSSYNEQFF | TGTGCCAGCAGCAGGACAGTGACTTTTAGCTCCTACAATGAGCAGTTCTTC
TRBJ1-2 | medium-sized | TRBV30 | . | CAWSVLAGYTF | TGTGCCTGGAGTGTACTAGCGGGCTACACCTTC
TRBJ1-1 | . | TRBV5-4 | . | CASSLERALGAFF | TGTGCCAGCAGCTTGGAGAGGGCCCTTGGAGCTTTCTTT
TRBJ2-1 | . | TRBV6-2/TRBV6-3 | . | CASSYYRGPSSYNEQFF | TGTGCCAGCAGTTACTACCGGGGTCCAAGCTCCTACAATGAGCAGTTCTTC
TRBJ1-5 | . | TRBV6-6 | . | CASSYSRGQPQHF | TGTGCCAGCAGTTACAGTAGGGGTCAGCCCCAGCATTTT
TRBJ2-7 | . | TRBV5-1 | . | CASSLGVISSYEQYF | TGCGCCAGCAGCTTGGGCGTTATTAGCTCCTACGAGCAGTACTTC
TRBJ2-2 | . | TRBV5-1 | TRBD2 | CASSPGRAGTGELFF | TGCGCCAGCAGCCCTGGGAGGGCCGGGACCGGGGAGCTGTTTTTT
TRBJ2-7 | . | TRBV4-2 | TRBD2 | CASSQELSASGGVSYEQYF | TGTGCCAGCAGCCAAGAATTATCGGCTAGCGGGGGTGTATCCTACGAGCAGTACTTC
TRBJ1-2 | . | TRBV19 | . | CASSISGLNNYGYTF | TGTGCCAGTAGTATTTCAGGGCTTAATAACTATGGCTACACCTTC
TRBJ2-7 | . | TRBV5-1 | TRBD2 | CASSSSVLAGTYEQYF | TGCGCCAGCAGCTCGTCCGTACTAGCGGGTACCTACGAGCAGTACTTC
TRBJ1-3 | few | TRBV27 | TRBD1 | CASSSPGTGNF | TGTGCCAGCAGTTCCCCCGGGACAGGGAATTTT
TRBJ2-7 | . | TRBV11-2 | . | CASSLVTGGNHAYEQYF | TGTGCCAGCAGCTTAGTAACTGGCGGAAATCACGCCTACGAGCAGTACTTC
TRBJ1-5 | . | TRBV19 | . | CASSTPLSRGGNQPQHF | TGTGCCAGTAGTACACCACTAAGCAGGGGAGGCAATCAGCCCCAGCATTTT
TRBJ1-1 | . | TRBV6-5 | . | CATGETNTEAFF | TGTGCCACCGGGGAGACGAACACTGAAGCTTTCTTT
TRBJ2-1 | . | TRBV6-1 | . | CASSEVGQRYNEQFF | TGTGCCAGCAGTGAAGTGGGCCAGAGATACAATGAGCAGTTCTTC
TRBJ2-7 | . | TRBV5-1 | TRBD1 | CASSPGTGIRYEQYF | TGCGCCAGCAGCCCGGGGACAGGGATTAGGTACGAGCAGTACTTC
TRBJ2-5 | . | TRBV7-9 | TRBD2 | CASSLIAGEKTQYF | TGTGCCAGCAGCCTTATAGCGGGGGAGAAGACCCAGTACTTC
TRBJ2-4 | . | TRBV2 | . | CASSPLGPKNIQYF | TGTGCCAGCAGTCCTCTGGGGCCTAAAAACATTCAGTACTTC
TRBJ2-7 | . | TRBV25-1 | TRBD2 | CASRSPGGNHEQYF | TGTGCCAGCAGGTCGCCGGGGGGGAACCACGAGCAGTACTTC
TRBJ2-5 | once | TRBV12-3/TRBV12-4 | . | CASSPQETQYF | TGTGCCAGCAGTCCGCAAGAGACCCAGTACTTC
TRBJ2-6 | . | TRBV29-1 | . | CSVGTARPSGANVLTF | TGCAGCGTTGGGACAGCCCGACCCTCTGGGGCCAACGTCCTGACTTTC
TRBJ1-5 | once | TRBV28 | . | CASSPAGSYQPQHF | TGTGCCAGCAGCCCGGCAGGGTCTTATCAGCCCCAGCATTTT
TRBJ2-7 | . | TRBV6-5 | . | CASRQVPYPYEQYF | TGTGCCAGCAGACAGGTTCCCTATCCGTACGAGCAGTACTTC
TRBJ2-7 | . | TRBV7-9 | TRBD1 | CASSPPPQTGVVHEQYF | TGTGCCAGCAGCCCGCCCCCCCAGACAGGGGTAGTACACGAGCAGTACTTC
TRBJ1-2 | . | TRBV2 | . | CASSPTRDGYTF | TGTGCCAGCTCCCCTACCCGGGATGGCTACACCTTC
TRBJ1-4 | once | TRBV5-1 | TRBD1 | CASSLETGGNEKLFF | TGCGCCAGCAGCTTGGAGACAGGGGGTAATGAAAAACTGTTTTTT
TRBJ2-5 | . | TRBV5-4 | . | CASSPDSLYQETQYF | TGTGCCAGCAGCCCGGACAGCCTTTACCAAGAGACCCAGTACTTC
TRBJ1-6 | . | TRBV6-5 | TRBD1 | CASITRTGANSPLHF | TGTGCCAGCATAACCAGGACAGGAGCGAATTCACCCCTCCACTTT
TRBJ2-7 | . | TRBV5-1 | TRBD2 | CASRLSGTSGYEQYF | TGCGCCAGCAGACTATCCGGGACTAGCGGGTACGAGCAGTACTTC
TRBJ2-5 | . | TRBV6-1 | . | CASSEGGETQYF | TGTGCCAGCAGTGAAGGAGGAGAGACCCAGTACTTC
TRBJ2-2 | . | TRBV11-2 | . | CASSSYQGSTGELFF | TGTGCCAGCAGCTCGTATCAGGGTTCCACCGGGGAGCTGTTTTTT
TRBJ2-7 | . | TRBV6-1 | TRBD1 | CASSDPTGPSYEQYF | TGTGCCAGCAGTGACCCGACAGGGCCATCCTACGAGCAGTACTTC
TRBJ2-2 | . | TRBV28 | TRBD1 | CASSLGTGLFYANTGELFF | TGTGCCAGCAGTTTAGGGACAGGGCTTTTCTACGCGAACACCGGGGAGCTGTTTTTT
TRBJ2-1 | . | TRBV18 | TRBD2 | CASSPPGLAGVNEQFF | TGTGCCAGCTCACCGCCGGGACTAGCGGGAGTAAACGAGCAGTTCTTC
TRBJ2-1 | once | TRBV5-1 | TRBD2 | CASSLRGLAENNEQFF | TGCGCCAGCAGCCTGCGGGGACTAGCGGAAAACAATGAGCAGTTCTTC
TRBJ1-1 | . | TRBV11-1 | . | CASSRQRNTEAFF | TGTGCCAGCAGCCGACAGAGGAACACTGAAGCTTTCTTT
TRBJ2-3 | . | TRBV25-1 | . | CASSWAPGGTDTQYF | TGTGCCAGCAGTTGGGCCCCGGGAGGCACAGATACGCAGTATTTT
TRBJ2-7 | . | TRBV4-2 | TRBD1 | CASSQEDRVPSYEQYF | TGTGCCAGCAGCCAGGAGGACAGGGTCCCCTCCTACGAGCAGTACTTC
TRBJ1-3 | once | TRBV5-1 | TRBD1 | CASSLGTGAGGNTIYF | TGCGCCAGCAGCTTGGGGACAGGGGCAGGAGGAAACACCATATATTTT
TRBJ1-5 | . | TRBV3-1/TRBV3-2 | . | CASSQGSSNQPQHF | TGTGCCAGCAGCCAAGGCAGTAGCAATCAGCCCCAGCATTTT
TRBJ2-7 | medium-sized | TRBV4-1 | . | CASSPTSTGTYEQYF | TGCGCCAGCAGCCCAACGTCGACAGGTACCTACGAGCAGTACTTC
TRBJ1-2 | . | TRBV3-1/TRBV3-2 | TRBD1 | CASSPGQGLGGYTF | TGTGCCAGCAGCCCCGGACAGGGGTTGGGGGGCTACACCTTC
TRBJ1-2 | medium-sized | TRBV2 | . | CASSEAAGSYYGYTF | TGTGCCAGCAGTGAAGCAGCAGGCAGCTATTATGGCTACACCTTC
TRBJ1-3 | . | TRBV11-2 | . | CASSLVSPRGSGNTIYF | TGTGCCAGCAGCTTAGTGTCGCCCCGAGGATCTGGAAACACCATATATTTT
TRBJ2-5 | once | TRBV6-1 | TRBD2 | CASSEEDGGAWVRETQYF | TGTGCCAGCAGTGAAGAAGACGGGGGGGCCTGGGTAAGAGAGACCCAGTACTTC
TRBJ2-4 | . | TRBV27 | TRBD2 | CASSSLGLAGVGAKNIQYF | TGTGCCAGCAGTTCCCTGGGACTAGCGGGAGTCGGAGCCAAAAACATTCAGTACTTC
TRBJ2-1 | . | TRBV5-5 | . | CASSLVGDPYNEQFF | TGTGCCAGCAGCTTGGTGGGAGACCCCTACAATGAGCAGTTCTTC
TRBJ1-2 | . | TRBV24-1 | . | CATSDSRGYYGYTF | TGTGCCACCAGTGATTCCAGGGGCTACTATGGCTACACCTTC
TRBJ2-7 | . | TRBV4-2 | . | CASSQGGHLYEQYF | TGTGCCAGCAGCCAAGGGGGACATCTCTACGAGCAGTACTTC
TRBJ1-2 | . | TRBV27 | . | CASSLKGTPITNYGYTF | TGTGCCAGCAGCCTAAAGGGGACACCCATTACTAACTATGGCTACACCTTC
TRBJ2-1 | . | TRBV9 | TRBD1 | CASSEGGRGQNEQFF | TGTGCCAGCAGCGAAGGGGGCAGGGGGCAAAATGAGCAGTTCTTC